The present T cell receptor (beta chain) was sequenced within a study of human T cells and chemical hapten exposure. Study summary: 2% DPC was applied to roughly 2 cm by roughly 2 cm of upper inner arm skin for sensitization.

Documented time point: patch test 1, 2 weeks after DPC sensitization. Treatment described: therapeutic diphenylcyclopropenone sensitization with weekly scalp DPC. Patch tests were applied only after blood draws. CDR1 is MNHEY and CDR2 is SVGEGT in the germline V gene. The ends were cut back, 2 bases at V and 4 bases at J, with 14 bases in the middle. This CDR3 is built from 15 residues. Ten or more counts support this clonotype. TCRdb independently ran MiXCR on the RACE reads; one entry per CDR3 protein. Of about 49,000 distinct CDR3 sequences listed, around a tenth were seen once; the top ten hold around 4.5%.

The material was whole blood, obtained in connection with sensitization to the hapten diphenylcyclopropenone (DPC). The chain has TRBV6-2 or TRBV6-3 and TRBJ1-2, with a possible D match to TRBD1 (6 bases). This TCR came from a woman in her forties or fifties with alopecia areata. Some clones in this sample may be carry-over from other donors' samples. Here the CDR3 DNA reads TGTGCCAGCAGTTACGGAGCAGGGGTGGCCTATGGCTACACCTTC. Translation gives CASSYGAGVAYGYTF.